The clone carrying this T cell receptor (beta chain) appeared a single time. This record comes from a study of blood T cells in healthy people across ages. The CDR3 is 13 amino acids. V lost 6 bases to trimming and J lost 8 bases, with 16 bases between them. CDR1 is MDHEN, CDR2 SYDVKM, per germline. Together with a sample-barcoded 5' primer, a J-beta primer mix was included in a second PCR lasting roughly 7 to 11 cycles. TCRdb called the 5' RACE reads again in MiXCR, with one record for every CDR3 protein. The data hold more than 600,000 distinct CDR3 sequences, with 20% to 30% observed a single time. This sample was also put to use in a study of T cells of mothers and their children. That paper states: T cell clones that were persistent and microchimeric went undetected.

Material for sequencing was blood. This chain uses TRBV28 with TRBJ1-2; no clear D gene. This clonotype was sampled from a boy aged 10-17 years in good health. The CDR3 sequence is CASRRTQVAGYTF. The CDR3 DNA reads TGTGCCAGCAGAAGGACCCAGGTCGCGGGCTACACCTTC.